The 26 T cell receptor beta chains listed next were all sequenced from one sample in a study of T cells in Graves' hyperthyroidism and ophthalmopathy. There were TCR beta CDR3 regions amplified from RNA transcripts. HTBI primers were employed in a first-round RT-PCR of the TCR CDR3. TCRdb passed the multiplex PCR reads through MiXCR, listing each CDR3 protein once. The top ten clones hold around 19% of a sample with approximately 400,000 distinct CDR3 sequences, approximately 14% of them seen once. Specimen: blood. These receptors all come from a woman aged 25 to 39 with Graves' ophthalmopathy.

Turning to this clonotype: Being one base from a much bigger clone, this may be a read error. The rearrangement uses TRBV20-1 and TRBJ2-5; the D call may be TRBD1 or TRBD2 (5 bases each). V shed 5 bases and J shed 5 bases, with 21 bases lying between them. Germline V gene data show CDR1 as DFQATT and CDR2 as SNEGSKA (reference sequence). The CDR3 totals 15 residues. CDR3 nucleotide sequence: TGCAGTGCTGGGGGATCGGGACCTAATAGGGAGACCCAGTACTTC. Protein sequence: CSAGGSGPNRETQYF.

This clonotype has only a few counts. The chain uses TRBV6-1 and TRBJ1-6; D uncertain. In germline, CDR1 is MNHNS, CDR2 SASEGT. V lost 6 bases to trimming and J lost 6 bases, with 12 bases between them. The CDR3 covers 14 residues. CDR3 sequence (DNA): TGTGCCAGCAGCCGGACCGGCCGTAATTCACCCCTCCACTTT. Translating it yields CASSRTGRNSPLHF.

This chain links TRBV7-9 with TRBJ2-3; possible D gene TRBD2, 7 bases. The CDR3 spans 16 residues. Trimming took off 5 bases at V and 2 bases at J, with 17 bases between the two ends. Germline V CDR1 and CDR2: SEHNR, FQNEAQ (reference sequence). CDR3: CASSPRGALVTDTQYF. In nucleotides, the CDR3 is TGTGCCAGCAGCCCCCGGGGGGCGCTTGTCACAGATACGCAGTATTTT.

This clonotype has just a few counts. This sequence joins TRBV6-1 and TRBJ1-5; D gene uncertain. The CDR3 is 14 amino acids. The germline V gene encodes CDR1 MNHNS and CDR2 SASEGT. V was trimmed by 6 bases and J by 0 bases, leaving 9 bases between them. DNA of the CDR3: TGTGCCAGCAGCCGGGATTATAGCAATCAGCCCCAGCATTTT. It specifies CASSRDYSNQPQHF.

In its sample, this clonotype was seen many times. The V gene is TRBV28, the J gene TRBJ1-4, with a possible D match to TRBD1 (5 bases). Germline loops: CDR1 MDHEN, CDR2 SYDVKM. The CDR3 consists of 14 residues. V shed 2 bases and J shed 3 bases, with 7 bases lying between them. The CDR3 DNA is TGTGCCAGCAGTTTAGGGGGGTCTAATGAAAAACTGTTTTTT. It codes for CASSLGGSNEKLFF.

This clonotype was seen many times. This rearrangement joins TRBV10-3 to TRBJ2-5; maybe TRBD1 (5 bases). This CDR3 region has 14 residues. Trimming shortened V by 0 bases and J by 3 bases, and 8 bases separated the two germline ends. Germline lookup yields CDR1 ENHRY and CDR2 SYGVKD. CDR3 bases: TGTGCCATCAGTGAGTCAGACAGCGAAGAGACCCAGTACTTC. The encoded protein is CAISESDSEETQYF.

This clonotype was observed at least ten times. The rearrangement links TRBV12-3 or TRBV12-4 to TRBJ2-1, with 11 bases that match TRBD2. V was pared by 4 bases and J by 3 bases, with 5 bases of the junction left unmatched. The CDR3 runs 16 residues. The CDR3 coding sequence is TGTGCCAGCAGTTCTACTAGCGGGGGTTTCTACAATGAGCAGTTCTTC. Its protein is CASSSTSGGFYNEQFF.

The rearrangement links TRBV11-3 to TRBJ2-1; D is perhaps TRBD2 (6 bases). The CDR3 spans 16 residues. V was trimmed by 0 bases and J by 2 bases, leaving 11 bases between them. Germline V gene data show CDR1 as SGHNT and CDR2 as YENEEA. Here the CDR3 DNA reads TGTGCCAGCAGCTTAGATTTCGCGGGGACCTACAATGAGCAGTTCTTC. Its translation: CASSLDFAGTYNEQFF.

The chain uses TRBV7-9 and TRBJ2-5, with TRBD2 as a possible D gene (5 bases). Trimming stripped 1 base from V and 7 bases from J, with 7 bases between. CDR3 length: 12 residues. Germline V gene lookup returns CDR1 SEHNR and CDR2 FQNEAQ (reference sequence). In DNA, the CDR3 is TGTGCCAGCAGCTTAGACGAGGGGACCCAGTACTTC. This sequence encodes CASSLDEGTQYF.

This clonotype has at least ten counts. The chain carries TRBV2 and TRBJ2-7, with D perhaps matching TRBD2 (5 bases). This CDR3 is built from 13 residues. V was cut by 8 bases and J by 4 bases, with 15 bases left in between. Germline CDR1 SNHLY, CDR2 FYNNEI. DNA for the CDR3: TGTGCCAGCCTCCGAGAGAGGGAATACGAGCAGTACTTC. This translates into CASLREREYEQYF.

Only a few counts were recorded for this clonotype. The rearrangement joins TRBV5-4 to TRBJ1-3, with D hard to call. The CDR3 contains 17 residues. V was shortened by 4 bases and J by 1 base, with 18 bases between the two germline ends. Per the germline V gene, CDR1 is SGHNT and CDR2 is YYREEE (reference sequence). CDR3 sequence: CASSPTRDIESGNTIYF. In DNA form, the CDR3 reads TGTGCCAGCAGCCCCACCCGCGACATCGAATCTGGAAACACCATATATTTT.

The table lists this clonotype with many counts. The chain uses TRBV24-1 and TRBJ1-2; tentative D call: TRBD1 (5 bases). The V gene's germline CDR1 is KGHDR and CDR2 SFDVKD. The CDR3 has 13 amino acids. The V gene lost 5 bases and the J gene lost 4 bases, with 10 bases spanning the gap. The CDR3 region is CATSGGHTYGYTF. The CDR3 DNA sequence: TGTGCCACCAGTGGAGGACACACCTATGGCTACACCTTC.

This clonotype was recorded a few times. The rearrangement links TRBV6-2 or TRBV6-3 to TRBJ2-3; perhaps TRBD2 as D (6 bases). V dropped 5 bases and J dropped 4 bases, with 16 bases sitting between them. Germline CDR1 reads MNHEY; CDR2 reads SVGEGT. This CDR3 has 15 residues. This CDR3 is CASSDSGVWADTQYF. The CDR3 coding sequence is TGTGCCAGCAGTGATTCGGGGGTGTGGGCAGATACGCAGTATTTT.

This clonotype was observed many times. The chain carries TRBV12-3 or TRBV12-4 and TRBJ1-4; D gene unclear. This CDR3 contains 12 residues. V was cut by 1 base and J by 12 bases, with 9 bases left in between. CDR3 DNA: TGTGCCAGCAGTTTAGGTCCTATACAACTGTTTTTT. Amino acids: CASSLGPIQLFF.

Regarding this clonotype: This sequence may be a read error, since a much larger clone differs from it by one base. The CDR3 DNA sequence: TGCGCCAGCAGCAGACCTAGCGGGGGGTACACCGGGGAGCTGTTTTTT. Translated: CASSRPSGGYTGELFF. This chain links TRBV5-1 with TRBJ2-2; 11 nucleotides align to TRBD2. The CDR3 extends over 16 amino acids. After removal of 4 bases from V and 3 bases from J, the junction contained 5 bases not matched to a gene. In germline, CDR1 is SGHRS, CDR2 YFSETQ.

This clonotype was picked up many times. This chain links TRBV27 with TRBJ1-1; weak D call: TRBD1 (6 bases). Trimming removed 8 bases from V and 1 base from J, with 26 bases in between. Germline V gene sequence: CDR1 MNHEY, CDR2 SMNVEV (reference sequence). The CDR3 has 18 amino acids. In nucleotides, the CDR3 is TGTGCCAGCCAGGATCAGAGGGGGGGCGAGGTGAAGAACACTGAAGCTTTCTTT. Translated, it gives CASQDQRGGEVKNTEAFF.

Concerning this clonotype: This clone may be a read error of a much larger clone one base away. The V gene is TRBV28, the J gene TRBJ1-5; 8 bases match TRBD1. Per germline, CDR1 MDHEN and CDR2 SYDVKM. This CDR3 region has 15 residues. V lost 3 bases and J lost 12; bases outside the gene matches: 13. CDR3 DNA: TGTGCCAGCAGTTTTCTTGGCGTCGTGGGACAGGACCAGCATTTT. It is translated as CASSFLGVVGQDQHF.

The chain uses TRBV4-1 and TRBJ1-4; D unresolved. Trimming took off 4 bases at V and 1 base at J, with 13 bases between the two ends. CDR3 length: 16 amino acids. The germline V gene has CDR1 MGHRA and CDR2 YSYEKL. CDR3 region: CASSPPNGGTNEKLFF. DNA for the CDR3: TGCGCCAGCAGCCCCCCAAACGGAGGAACTAATGAAAAACTGTTTTTT.

This clonotype was recorded at least ten times. The chain has TRBV11-3 and TRBJ2-7; D possibly corresponds to TRBD2 (5 bases). In germline, CDR1 is SGHNT, CDR2 YENEEA. V was pared by 6 bases and J by 2 bases, with 26 bases between. CDR3 size: 18 residues. CDR3 in amino acids: CASSHLTRRQAPPYEQYF. In nucleotides, the CDR3 is TGTGCCAGCAGTCACCTTACAAGGAGGCAGGCTCCTCCCTACGAGCAGTACTTC.

Many counts were recorded for this clonotype. V usage is TRBV30 and J usage is TRBJ2-2; no firm D call. V lost 4 bases and J 8 bases, leaving 8 bases between the germline ends. The CDR3 sequence is 11 residues long. Germline-derived CDR1 and CDR2 are GTSNPN and SVGIG (reference sequence). CDR3 residues: CAWKRAGELFF. DNA of the CDR3: TGTGCCTGGAAAAGGGCTGGGGAGCTGTTTTTT.

In its sample, this clonotype was seen many times. The J gene is TRBJ2-3, the V gene TRBV6-2 or TRBV6-3, with 8 positions matching TRBD1. Trimming removed 6 bases from V and 3 bases from J; junction bases left unmatched: 5. Germline V lookup: CDR1 MNHEY, CDR2 SVGEGT. This CDR3 has 14 amino acids. Written as DNA, the CDR3 is TGTGCCAGCAGGAGGACAGGGTGGACAGATACGCAGTATTTT. Protein sequence: CASRRTGWTDTQYF.

The J gene is TRBJ2-3, the V gene TRBV28; perhaps TRBD1 as D (5 bases). CDR1 MDHEN and CDR2 SYDVKM come from the germline V gene. Trimming cost V 5 bases and J 2 bases, with 11 bases left between them. The CDR3 runs to 14 residues. The DNA of the CDR3 is TGTGCCAGCAGTACAGGAGTAAACACAGATACGCAGTATTTT. It codes for CASSTGVNTDTQYF.

This clonotype was counted ten times or more. V is TRBV20-1 and J is TRBJ2-7; D not resolved. Germline CDR1 and CDR2: DFQATT and SNEGSKA (reference sequence). V was trimmed by 0 bases and J by 3 bases, leaving 18 bases between them. The CDR3 sequence is 16 residues long. CDR3 DNA sequence: TGCAGTGCTAGAGATTTTTCATCGACGTCGGGCTACGAGCAGTACTTC. Translation gives CSARDFSSTSGYEQYF.

This clonotype was found many times. The V gene is TRBV3-1, the J gene TRBJ2-3, with D unresolved. With 7 bases removed from V and 0 bases from J, the gap between germline ends came to 14 bases. CDR1 is LGHDT, CDR2 YNNKEL, per germline (reference sequence). The CDR3 loop spans 15 amino acids. The CDR3: CASTPGSLSTDTQYF. The CDR3 nucleotides read TGTGCCAGCACTCCGGGCTCGTTGAGCACAGATACGCAGTATTTT.

There are a few counts of this clonotype. In DNA, the CDR3 is TGTGCCAGCAGCCCCCGATGGTGGACAGGGGACGATGACAATGAGCAGTTCTTC. This translates into CASSPRWWTGDDDNEQFF. This rearrangement joins TRBV7-2 to TRBJ2-1, with 9 positions matching TRBD1. CDR1 and CDR2 (germline): SGHTA, FQGNSA. V gave up 5 bases and J gave up 5 bases; unmatched junction bases: 16. The CDR3 loop spans 18 amino acids.

The V and J genes are TRBV15 and TRBJ1-3; no definite D call. CDR1 LNHNV and CDR2 YYDKDF come from the germline V gene (reference sequence). Trimming pared 1 base from V and 0 bases from J, leaving 7 bases between. The CDR3 runs 15 residues. As DNA, the CDR3 is TGTGCCACCAGCAGAGCGGGTTACTCTGGAAACACCATATATTTT. It encodes CATSRAGYSGNTIYF.